This T cell receptor beta chain was sequenced during a study of Ad26.COV2.S vaccination and SARS-CoV-2 variants. The overall study: Intramuscular Ad26.COV2.S at 5x10^10 or 1x10^11 viral particles.

Using immunoSEQ multiplex PCR, the repertoire was profiled, and TCRdb retains in-frame clones only, with some absent. Of around 250,000 clones in the sample, approximately 88% were seen once. CDR3 size: 14 residues. V was pared by 4 bases and J by 2 bases, with 14 bases between. Per germline, CDR1 GTSNPN and CDR2 SVGIG (reference sequence). Findings and limits, study-wide: Analytic work on TCR breadth and depth might have understated the full extent of total T cell responses. Substantial breadth in spike-specific CD8+ and CD4+ T cell responses was reportedly seen after vaccination.

As to treatment: some 20 received Ad26.COV2.S at low or high dose, single or two shots; about 5 received placebo; per-sample allocation not given. Vaccine and placebo recipients were sampled on day 63 after the first injection. This adult donor, from Boston, was 18-55 years old. With regard to this clone: Its antigen remains unknown.

This specimen consisted of peripheral blood, obtained in a trial of Ad26.COV2.S vaccine versus placebo. The chain has TRBV30 and TRBJ1-1; D is unclear. The origin of this receptor is a person aged 18-65 years who received the Ad26.COV2.S COVID-19 vaccine or a placebo. The DNA for the CDR3 is TGTGCCTGGATGATAGGACTCCTCAACACTGAAGCTTTCTTT. Translating it yields CAWMIGLLNTEAFF.